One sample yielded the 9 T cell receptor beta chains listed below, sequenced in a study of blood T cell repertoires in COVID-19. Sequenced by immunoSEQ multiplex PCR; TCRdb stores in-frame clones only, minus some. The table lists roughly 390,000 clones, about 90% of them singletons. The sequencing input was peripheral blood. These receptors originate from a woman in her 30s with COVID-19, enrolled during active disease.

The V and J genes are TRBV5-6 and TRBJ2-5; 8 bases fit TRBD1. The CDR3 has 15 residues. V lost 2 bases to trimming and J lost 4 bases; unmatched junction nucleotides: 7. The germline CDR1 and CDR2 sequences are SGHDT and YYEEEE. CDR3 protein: CASSFEGRGPETQYF. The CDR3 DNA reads TGTGCCAGCAGCTTCGAGGGCAGGGGGCCAGAGACCCAGTACTTC.

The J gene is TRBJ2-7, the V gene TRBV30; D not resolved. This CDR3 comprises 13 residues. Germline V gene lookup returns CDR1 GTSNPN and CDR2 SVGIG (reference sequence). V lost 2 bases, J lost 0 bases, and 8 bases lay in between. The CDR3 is CAWSQLSSYEQYF. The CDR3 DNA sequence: TGTGCCTGGAGTCAACTGAGCTCCTACGAGCAGTACTTC.

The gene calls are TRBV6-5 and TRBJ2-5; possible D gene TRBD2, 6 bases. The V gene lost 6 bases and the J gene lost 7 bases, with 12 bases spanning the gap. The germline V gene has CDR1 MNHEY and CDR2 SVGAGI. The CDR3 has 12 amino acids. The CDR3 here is CASSTGVGTQYF. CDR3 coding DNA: TGTGCCAGCAGCACGGGGGTCGGGACCCAGTACTTC.

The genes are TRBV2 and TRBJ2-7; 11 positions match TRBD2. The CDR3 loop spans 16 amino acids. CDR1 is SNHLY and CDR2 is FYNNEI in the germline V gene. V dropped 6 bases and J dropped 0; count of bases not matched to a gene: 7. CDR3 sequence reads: CASRGLAVLSSYEQYF. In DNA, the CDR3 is TGTGCCAGCAGGGGACTAGCGGTCCTTAGCTCCTACGAGCAGTACTTC.

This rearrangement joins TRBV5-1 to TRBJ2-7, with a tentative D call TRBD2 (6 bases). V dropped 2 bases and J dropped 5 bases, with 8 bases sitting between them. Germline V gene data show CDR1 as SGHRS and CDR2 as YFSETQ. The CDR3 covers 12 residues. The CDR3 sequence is CASSLSGDEQYF. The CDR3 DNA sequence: TGCGCCAGCAGCTTATCGGGGGACGAGCAGTACTTC.

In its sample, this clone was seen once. CDR3 sequence: CASSGASGRADTQYF. The CDR3 DNA reads as TGTGCCAGTAGTGGGGCTAGCGGGAGGGCAGATACGCAGTATTTT. The chain carries TRBV19 and TRBJ2-3, with 12 bases identical to TRBD2. CDR3 size: 15 residues. CDR1 is LNHDA and CDR2 is SQIVND in the germline V gene (reference sequence). The V and J ends lost 5 bases and 4 bases, in that order; junction bases with no gene match: 4. The full variable domain, with the rest looked up from reference TRBV19 and TRBJ2-3, is DGGITQSPKYLFRKEGQNVTLSCEQNLNHDAMYWYRQDPGQGLRLIYYSQIVNDFQKGDIAEGYSVSREKKESFPLTVTSAQKNPTAFYLCASSGASGRADTQYFGPGTRLTVL.

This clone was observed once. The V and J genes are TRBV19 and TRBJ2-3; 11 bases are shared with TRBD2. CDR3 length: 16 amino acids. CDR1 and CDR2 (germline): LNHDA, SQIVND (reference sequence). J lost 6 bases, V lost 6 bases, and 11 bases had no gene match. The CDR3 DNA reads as TGTGCCAGTAGCCCAAATCTAGCGGGAGGCTGGGATACGCAGTATTTT. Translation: CASSPNLAGGWDTQYF.

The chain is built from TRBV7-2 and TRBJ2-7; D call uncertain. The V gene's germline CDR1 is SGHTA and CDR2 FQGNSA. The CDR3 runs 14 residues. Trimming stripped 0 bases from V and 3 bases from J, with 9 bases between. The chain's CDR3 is CASSLAGTVYEQYF. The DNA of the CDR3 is TGTGCCAGCAGCTTAGCGGGTACAGTCTACGAGCAGTACTTC.

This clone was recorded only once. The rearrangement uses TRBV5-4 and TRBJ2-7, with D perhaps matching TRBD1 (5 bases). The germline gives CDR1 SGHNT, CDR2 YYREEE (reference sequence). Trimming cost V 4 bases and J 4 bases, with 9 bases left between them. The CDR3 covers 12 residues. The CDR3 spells CASSIDRYEQYF. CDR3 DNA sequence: TGTGCCAGCAGCATAGACAGATACGAGCAGTACTTC.